These 30 T cell receptor beta chains share one sample of origin, sequenced in a study of OX40 agonist ivuxolimab in advanced cancers. Only in-frame clones appear in the TCRdb table, and some are missing; sequencing was by immunoSEQ multiplex PCR. The sample includes 70,000 to 80,000 clones, about 81% seen only once; the top ten take approximately 5%. Sequenced material: CD4+ or CD8+ T cells sorted from blood, taken in a trial of the OX40 agonist ivuxolimab. These TCRs come from an adult with an advanced solid tumor such as melanoma, head and neck, liver or kidney cancer.

The chain couples TRBV5-8 to TRBJ1-2, with 9 bases that match TRBD1. The CDR3 covers 14 residues. The V gene end was trimmed by 0 bases and the J gene end by 7 bases; junction bases not matched to a gene: 4. Germline V gene sequence: CDR1 SGHTS, CDR2 YDEGEE. As DNA, the CDR3 is TGTGCCAGCAGCTTGGGACAGGGGGAAGGTGGCTACACCTTC. Encoded protein: CASSLGQGEGGYTF.

The chain is built from TRBV4-3 and TRBJ1-5; 12 bases match TRBD1. CDR3 length: 19 residues. Germline CDR1 LGHNA, CDR2 YSLEER. V gave up 0 bases and J gave up 6 bases; unmatched junction bases: 12. CDR3 region: CASSQDLFPGTGGSQPQHF. The CDR3, as DNA: TGCGCCAGCAGCCAAGATCTTTTTCCCGGGACAGGGGGCAGTCAGCCCCAGCATTTT.

The chain couples TRBV7-9 to TRBJ1-1, with D perhaps TRBD1 (5 bases). Per germline, CDR1 SEHNR and CDR2 FQNEAQ (reference sequence). Trimming shortened V by 9 bases and J by 4 bases, and 15 bases separated the two germline ends. The CDR3 extends over 13 amino acids. CDR3 in amino acids: CASEGQGGTEAFF. In DNA, the CDR3 is TGTGCCAGTGAAGGGCAGGGCGGCACTGAAGCTTTCTTT.

V usage is TRBV7-8 and J usage is TRBJ2-7; 8 nucleotides agree with TRBD1. There are 14 residues in the CDR3. Germline V gene sequence: CDR1 SGHVS, CDR2 FQNEAQ. V dropped 4 bases and J dropped 1; count of bases not matched to a gene: 3. In DNA, the CDR3 is TGTGCCAGCAGCTCGGGACAGGAATCCTACGAGCAGTACTTC. It is translated as CASSSGQESYEQYF.

This clone was counted between two and nine times. DNA of the CDR3: TGTGCCAGTAGTACCTCAGGGGCGGGGCCAGCAGATACGCAGTATTTT. Protein sequence: CASSTSGAGPADTQYF. The genes are TRBV19 and TRBJ2-3, with D possibly called TRBD1 or TRBD2 (6 bases each). Germline CDR1 LNHDA, CDR2 SQIVND (reference sequence). CDR3 length: 16 residues. V lost 4 bases to trimming and J lost 4 bases, with 18 bases between them.

V is TRBV6-5 and J is TRBJ1-1, with 9 bases identical to TRBD1. Germline CDR1 and CDR2: MNHEY and SVGAGI. V was clipped by 10 bases and J by 1 base; unmatched bases: 4. The CDR3 is 13 amino acids. CDR3 in DNA: TGTGCCACCATGACAGGGGGGAACACTGAAGCTTTCTTT. Translation gives CATMTGGNTEAFF.

This chain connects TRBV19 to TRBJ2-1, with 8 positions matching TRBD2. CDR3 length: 16 amino acids. CDR1 and CDR2 from the germline V gene are LNHDA and SQIVND (reference sequence). Trimming removed 3 bases from V and 6 bases from J; junction bases left unmatched: 10. CDR3 in DNA: TGTGCCAGTAGTATTTATGGCGGGGGGCTCCCCAATGAGCAGTTCTTC. It codes for CASSIYGGGLPNEQFF.

V gene TRBV30 combines with J gene TRBJ2-7, with D maybe TRBD1 (5 bases). CDR1 and CDR2 (germline): GTSNPN, SVGIG (reference sequence). V lost 3 bases to trimming and J lost 5 bases, with 14 bases between them. This CDR3 has 13 residues. CDR3 DNA: TGTGCCTGGAGGGTGGGGCCCGGTAACGAGCAGTACTTC. Translation: CAWRVGPGNEQYF. Together with reference TRBV30 and TRBJ2-7, the CDR3 gives the full variable domain: SQTIHQWPATLVQPVGSPLSLECTVEGTSNPNLYWYRQAAGRGLQLLFYSVGIGQISSEVPQNLSASRPQDRQFILSSKKLLLSDSGFYLCAWRVGPGNEQYFGPGTRLTVT.

The chain carries TRBV15 and TRBJ2-1; D may be TRBD1 or TRBD2 (7 bases each). The germline V gene has CDR1 LNHNV and CDR2 YYDKDF (reference sequence). The CDR3 contains 16 residues. Deletions cut 8 bases from V and 5 bases from J, with 22 bases between. The CDR3, as DNA: TGTGCCACCGGACTCACGGGAGCGGGGACAGACAATGAGCAGTTCTTC. It yields the protein CATGLTGAGTDNEQFF. Using reference TRBV15 and TRBJ2-1 for the parts outside the CDR3, the full variable domain is DAMVIQNPRYQVTQFGKPVTLSCSQTLNHNVMYWYQQKSSQAPKLLFHYYDKDFNNEADTPDNFQSRRPNTSFCFLDIRSPGLGDTAMYLCATGLTGAGTDNEQFFGPGTRLTVL.

The J gene is TRBJ1-3, the V gene TRBV7-9; D is ambiguous. Deletions cut 1 base from V and 8 bases from J, with 3 bases between. The CDR3 has 11 residues. From germline, CDR1 is SEHNR and CDR2 FQNEAQ (reference sequence). CDR3 protein: CASSLVDTIYF. CDR3 coding DNA: TGTGCCAGCAGCTTAGTGGACACCATATATTTT.

V is TRBV19 and J is TRBJ1-1; D perhaps matches TRBD1 (6 bases). The CDR3 has 14 residues. The V and J ends lost 3 bases and 3 bases respectively, with 11 bases between them. Germline-derived CDR1 and CDR2 are LNHDA and SQIVND (reference sequence). Written as DNA, the CDR3 is TGTGCCAGTAGTATCTCGAGGGGGGACACTGAAGCTTTCTTT. Amino acids: CASSISRGDTEAFF.

The chain joins TRBV19 to TRBJ2-1; D unclear. This CDR3 comprises 17 residues. The germline CDR1 and CDR2 sequences are LNHDA and SQIVND (reference sequence). Trimming cost V 0 bases and J 2 bases, with 14 bases left between them. The CDR3 region is CASSIDLDVITYNEQFF. The CDR3 DNA reads TGTGCCAGTAGTATAGATCTAGACGTCATCACCTACAATGAGCAGTTCTTC.

The chain recombines TRBV30 with TRBJ1-2; D not resolved. V lost 4 bases, J lost 7 bases, and 10 bases lay in between. This CDR3 is built from 11 residues. Germline assignment: CDR1 GTSNPN and CDR2 SVGIG (reference sequence). In DNA form, the CDR3 reads TGTGCCTGGAATAATAAGGGTGGCTACACCTTC. Its translation is CAWNNKGGYTF.

This clone was detected only once. V is TRBV7-6 and J is TRBJ1-2; D remains unclear. The CDR3 has 13 amino acids. V dropped 5 bases and J dropped 4 bases, with 11 bases sitting between them. Germline CDR1 is SGHVS and CDR2 is FNYEAQ. CDR3 bases: TGTGCCAGCAGCCCGGACGGCGTCTATGGCTACACCTTC. Translating it yields CASSPDGVYGYTF.

This chain uses TRBV7-9 with TRBJ1-4, with 7 bases lining up with TRBD1. Germline V gene data show CDR1 as SEHNR and CDR2 as FQNEAQ (reference sequence). With 4 bases clipped from V and 5 bases from J, the junction kept 7 bases outside the gene matches. The CDR3 has 15 amino acids. The CDR3 nucleotides read TGTGCCAGCAGCTCCTCTCGGGACAGCAATGAAAAACTGTTTTTT. Translation gives CASSSSRDSNEKLFF.

The chain combines TRBV27 with TRBJ2-2; D tentatively fits TRBD1 or TRBD2 (6 bases each). V dropped 1 base and J dropped 6 bases, with 9 bases sitting between them. This CDR3 comprises 14 residues. Germline CDR1 reads MNHEY; CDR2 reads SMNVEV (reference sequence). In nucleotides, the CDR3 is TGTGCCAGCAGTTTATGGGGGGCTGCCGGGGAGCTGTTTTTT. It codes for CASSLWGAAGELFF.

This chain links TRBV19 with TRBJ2-7; 13 positions match TRBD2. The CDR3 loop spans 15 amino acids. Trimming took 6 bases from V and 0 from J; bases not matched to a gene: 2. Germline V gene sequence: CDR1 LNHDA, CDR2 SQIVND (reference sequence). CDR3 in amino acids: CASSGLAGVSYEQYF. CDR3 DNA sequence: TGTGCCAGTAGCGGACTAGCGGGAGTCTCCTACGAGCAGTACTTC.

The chain combines TRBV7-2 with TRBJ2-7; TRBD2 agrees at 13 bases. Germline CDR1 reads SGHTA; CDR2 reads FQGNSA. V gave up 6 bases and J gave up 6 bases; unmatched junction bases: 8. CDR3 length: 15 amino acids. This CDR3 reads CASRNRLAGGSEQYF. The CDR3 bases are TGTGCCAGCAGAAATCGACTAGCGGGAGGCTCCGAGCAGTACTTC. The whole variable domain, remainder taken from reference TRBV7-2 and TRBJ2-7, is GAGVSQSPSNKVTEKGKDVELRCDPISGHTALYWYRQSLGQGLEFLIYFQGNSAPDKSGLPSDRFSAERTGGSVSTLTIQRTQQEDSAVYLCASRNRLAGGSEQYFGPGTRLTVT.

This sequence joins TRBV19 and TRBJ1-3; no reliable D call. Germline CDR1 reads LNHDA; CDR2 reads SQIVND (reference sequence). With 6 bases removed from V and 3 bases from J, the gap between germline ends came to 12 bases. The CDR3 has 14 amino acids. The DNA of the CDR3 is TGTGCCAGTAGAGATACGGGGTATGGAAACACCATATATTTT. Protein sequence: CASRDTGYGNTIYF. The full variable domain, its missing parts supplied by reference TRBV19 and TRBJ1-3, is DGGITQSPKYLFRKEGQNVTLSCEQNLNHDAMYWYRQDPGQGLRLIYYSQIVNDFQKGDIAEGYSVSREKKESFPLTVTSAQKNPTAFYLCASRDTGYGNTIYFGEGSWLTVV.

V is TRBV2 and J is TRBJ1-2; D remains ambiguous. This CDR3 spans 14 amino acids. Germline CDR1 SNHLY, CDR2 FYNNEI. V lost 8 bases, J lost 8 bases, and 21 bases lay in between. CDR3 bases: TGTGCCAGCTCCAGGCTCCCGAAGGACGGCGGCTACACCTTC. Residues: CASSRLPKDGGYTF. The full variable domain, its missing parts supplied by reference TRBV2 and TRBJ1-2, is EPEVTQTPSHQVTQMGQEVILRCVPISNHLYFYWYRQILGQKVEFLVSFYNNEISEKSEIFDDQFSVERPDGSNFTLKIRSTKLEDSAMYFCASSRLPKDGGYTFGSGTRLTVV.

The V gene is TRBV29-1, the J gene TRBJ1-1; maybe TRBD1 (6 bases). Deletions cut 0 bases from V and 1 base from J, with 12 bases between. The germline CDR1 and CDR2 sequences are SQVTM and ANQGSEA. There are 15 residues in the CDR3. CDR3: CSVEDAQGRNTEAFF. CDR3 DNA sequence: TGCAGCGTTGAAGACGCACAGGGAAGGAACACTGAAGCTTTCTTT.

The CDR3 is CASSLGGQAEAFF. CDR3 DNA: TGTGCCAGCAGCTTAGGTGGCCAGGCTGAAGCTTTCTTT. The V call is TRBV7-8, the J call TRBJ1-1; D remains ambiguous. Germline-derived CDR1 and CDR2 are SGHVS and FQNEAQ. The CDR3 runs to 13 residues. V dropped 1 base and J dropped 6 bases, with 9 bases sitting between them.

This clone has only one observation. V usage is TRBV11-2 and J usage is TRBJ1-1, with D unresolved. V was trimmed by 0 bases and J by 0 bases, leaving 2 bases between them. Looked up from germline, CDR1 is SGHAT and CDR2 is FQNNGV. The CDR3 sequence is 13 residues long. The CDR3 loop is CASSLDVNTEAFF. The CDR3 nucleotides read TGTGCCAGCAGCTTAGACGTGAACACTGAAGCTTTCTTT.

A single count supports this clone. The J gene is TRBJ1-3, the V gene TRBV18; D is uncertain. The CDR3 has 15 amino acids. V lost 1 base to trimming and J lost 2 bases, with 9 bases between them. The V gene's germline CDR1 is KGHSH and CDR2 LQKENI. In DNA, the CDR3 is TGTGCCAGCTCACCACAGGGTACCGCTGGAAACACCATATATTTT. Amino acid sequence: CASSPQGTAGNTIYF.

This clone was detected only once. This chain joins TRBV29-1 and TRBJ1-1, with D unclear. The CDR3 runs 15 residues. The germline V gene has CDR1 SQVTM and CDR2 ANQGSEA. Between the trimmed V and J ends, which lost 5 bases and 0 bases, there was a span of 16 bases. CDR3 nucleotides: TGCAGCGTTTCCGCGTTTGGGCCAGTGAACACTGAAGCTTTCTTT. This encodes CSVSAFGPVNTEAFF.

The genes are TRBV7-2 and TRBJ2-5, with TRBD2 identical over 8 bases. Near its end, the DNA agrees better with TRBJ2-7, so the J call may be wrong. The CDR3 is 15 residues long. The germline V gene has CDR1 SGHTA and CDR2 FQGNSA. CDR3 sequence (DNA): TGTGCCAGCAGCTTAGAACTAGCGGTCGCCTACGAGCAGTACTTC. Translated: CASSLELAVAYEQYF.

The rearrangement links TRBV7-2 to TRBJ2-1; maybe TRBD2 (5 bases). V shed 3 bases and J shed 6 bases, with 9 bases lying between them. Per the germline V gene, CDR1 is SGHTA and CDR2 is FQGNSA. The CDR3 spans 13 residues. The CDR3 region has the DNA TGTGCCAGCAGCTTCCAGAGGGCCAATGAGCAGTTCTTC. Its translation is CASSFQRANEQFF.

The chain recombines TRBV7-6 with TRBJ1-1; tentatively, D is TRBD1 (5 bases). The CDR3 sequence is 15 residues long. Trimming shortened V by 2 bases and J by 4 bases, and 14 bases separated the two germline ends. Germline V gene lookup returns CDR1 SGHVS and CDR2 FNYEAQ. This chain's CDR3 is CASSLREGLGTEAFF. The CDR3, as DNA: TGTGCCAGCAGCTTACGTGAGGGGTTGGGCACTGAAGCTTTCTTT. Full variable domain (remainder filled in from reference TRBV7-6 and TRBJ1-1): GAGVSQSPRYKVTKRGQDVALRCDPISGHVSLYWYRQALGQGPEFLTYFNYEAQQDKSGLPNDRFSAERPEGSISTLTIQRTEQRDSAMYRCASSLREGLGTEAFFGQGTRLTVV.

V and J are TRBV7-9 and TRBJ2-1; TRBD1 matches at 7 bases. CDR1 is SEHNR and CDR2 is FQNEAQ in the germline V gene (reference sequence). This CDR3 has 15 residues. J gave up 4 bases and V 7 bases, and 10 bases lay outside the gene matches. The CDR3 DNA reads as TGTGCCAGCATCATCCGGGACAGCAAATACAATGAGCAGTTCTTC. This codes for CASIIRDSKYNEQFF.

The chain couples TRBV23-1 to TRBJ2-7, with D perhaps matching TRBD1 (6 bases). TRBV23-1 is given ORF status, its function remaining uncertain. The ends were cut back, 2 bases at V and 6 bases at J, with 23 bases in the middle. This CDR3 is 17 amino acids long. In DNA, the CDR3 is TGCGCCAGCAGTCAAGCCTTTCAGGGGATCCGATTTGGCGAGCAGTACTTC. The encoded protein is CASSQAFQGIRFGEQYF.